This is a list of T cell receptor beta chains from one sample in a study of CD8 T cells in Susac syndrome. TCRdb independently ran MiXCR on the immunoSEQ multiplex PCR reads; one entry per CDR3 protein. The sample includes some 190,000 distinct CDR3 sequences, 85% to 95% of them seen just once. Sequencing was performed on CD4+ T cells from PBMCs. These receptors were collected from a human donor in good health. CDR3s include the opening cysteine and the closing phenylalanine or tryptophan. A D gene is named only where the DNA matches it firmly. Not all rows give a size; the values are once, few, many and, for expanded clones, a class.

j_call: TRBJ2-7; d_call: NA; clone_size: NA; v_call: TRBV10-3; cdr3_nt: TGTGCCATCACCGGGGGAGGGGGTCCCTACGAGCAGTACTTC; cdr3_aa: CAITGGGGPYEQYF
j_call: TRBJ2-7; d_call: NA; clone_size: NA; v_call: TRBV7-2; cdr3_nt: TGTGCCAGCAGCTCCTCGACGCATTCCTACTTC; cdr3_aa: CASSSSTHSYF
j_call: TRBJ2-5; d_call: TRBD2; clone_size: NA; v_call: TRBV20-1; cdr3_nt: TGCAGTGCTAGAGATGGTAGCGGGGTCCCCGAGACCCAGTACTTC; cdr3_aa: CSARDGSGVPETQYF
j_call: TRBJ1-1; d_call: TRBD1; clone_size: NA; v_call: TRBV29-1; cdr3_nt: TGCAGCACCCAGACAGGGACTTTAGCTTTCTTT; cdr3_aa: CSTQTGTLAFF
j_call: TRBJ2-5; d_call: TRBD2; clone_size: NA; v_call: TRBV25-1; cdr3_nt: TGTGCCAGCAGTGAACTGTTGGGGGGGGAGACCCAGTACTTC; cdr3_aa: CASSELLGGETQYF
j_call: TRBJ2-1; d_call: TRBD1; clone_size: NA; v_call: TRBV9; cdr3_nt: TGTGCCAGTAATCCCGCCGGGACAGGGTCGATAGATGAGCAGTTCTTC; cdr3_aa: CASNPAGTGSIDEQFF
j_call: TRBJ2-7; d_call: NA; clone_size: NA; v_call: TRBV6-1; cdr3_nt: TGTGCCAGCAGTCGCGTCGGAGCCAGGGACCCCTACGAGCAGTACTTC; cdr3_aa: CASSRVGARDPYEQYF
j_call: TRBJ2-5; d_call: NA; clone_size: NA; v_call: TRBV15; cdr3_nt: TGTGCCACCAGCAGAGATAAACAGCCTGAGACCCAGTACTTC; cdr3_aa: CATSRDKQPETQYF
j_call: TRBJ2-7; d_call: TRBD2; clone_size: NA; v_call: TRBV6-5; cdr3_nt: TGTGCCAGCAGTTCGGGACTATTCCCCTACGAGCAGTACTTC; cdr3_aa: CASSSGLFPYEQYF
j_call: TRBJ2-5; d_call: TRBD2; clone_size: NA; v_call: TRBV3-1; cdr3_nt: TGTGCCAGCAGCCAAGACCTAGCGGGGGGTGAGGAGACCCAGTACTTC; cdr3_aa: CASSQDLAGGEETQYF
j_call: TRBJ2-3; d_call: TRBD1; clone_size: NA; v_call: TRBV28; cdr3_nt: TGTGCCAGCCGAAGACAGGGGACAGATACGCAGTATTTT; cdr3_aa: CASRRQGTDTQYF
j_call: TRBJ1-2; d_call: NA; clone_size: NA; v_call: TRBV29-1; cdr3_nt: TGCAGCGTTGCAGAATATGGCTACACCTTC; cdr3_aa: CSVAEYGYTF
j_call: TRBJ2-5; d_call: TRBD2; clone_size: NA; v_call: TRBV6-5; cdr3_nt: TGTGCCAGCAGTTACTGGGCGGGAGACCAAGAGACCCAGTACTTC; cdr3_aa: CASSYWAGDQETQYF
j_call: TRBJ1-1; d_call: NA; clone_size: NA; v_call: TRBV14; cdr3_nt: TGTGCCAGCAGCCAAGGGGGGTCCGCAGGGAACACTGAAGCTTTCTTT; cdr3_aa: CASSQGGSAGNTEAFF
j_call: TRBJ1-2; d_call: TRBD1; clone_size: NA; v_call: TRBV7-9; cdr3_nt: TGTGCCAGCAACCCATCGTCAGGGGGCTCTTATGGCTACACCTTC; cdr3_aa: CASNPSSGGSYGYTF
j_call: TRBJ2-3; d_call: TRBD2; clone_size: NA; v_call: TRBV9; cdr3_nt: TGTGCCAGCAGCCCCGGACTAGTAGGGGATACGCAGTATTTT; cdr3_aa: CASSPGLVGDTQYF
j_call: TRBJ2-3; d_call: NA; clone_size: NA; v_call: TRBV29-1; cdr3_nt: TGCAGCGTTGAAGATTGGGGCAGATCTAGCACAGATACGCAGTATTTT; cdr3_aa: CSVEDWGRSSTDTQYF
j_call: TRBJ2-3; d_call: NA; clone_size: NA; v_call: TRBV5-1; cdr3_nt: TGCGCCAGCAGCTTGGTTGGTTGGGGAAGCACAGATACGCAGTATTTT; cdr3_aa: CASSLVGWGSTDTQYF
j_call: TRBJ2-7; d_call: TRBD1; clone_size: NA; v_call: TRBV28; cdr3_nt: TGTGCCAGCAGTTTAACAGGGACAGGAGGCTACGAGCAGTACTTC; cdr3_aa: CASSLTGTGGYEQYF
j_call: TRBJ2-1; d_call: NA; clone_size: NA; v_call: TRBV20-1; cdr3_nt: TGCAGTGCCGGAAGCGGGCTTACCTACAATGAGCAGTTCTTC; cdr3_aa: CSAGSGLTYNEQFF
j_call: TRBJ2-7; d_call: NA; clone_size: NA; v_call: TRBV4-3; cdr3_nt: TGCGCCAGCAGCCAAGGGGTTTTGGGGGAGCAGTACTTC; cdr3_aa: CASSQGVLGEQYF
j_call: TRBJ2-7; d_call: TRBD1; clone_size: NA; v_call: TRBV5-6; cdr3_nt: TGTGCCAGCAGCTTGGCCGAGGACAGGGCTTTCAGCTCCTACGAGCAGTACTTC; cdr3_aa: CASSLAEDRAFSSYEQYF
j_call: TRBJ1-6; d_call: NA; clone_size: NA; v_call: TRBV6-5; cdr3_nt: TGTGCCAGCAGTTCTACCGGGTCACCCCTCCACTTT; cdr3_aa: CASSSTGSPLHF
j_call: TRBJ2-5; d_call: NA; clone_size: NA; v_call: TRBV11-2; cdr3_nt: TGTGCCAGCAGCTTAACAGAAGAGACCCAGTACTTC; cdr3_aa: CASSLTEETQYF
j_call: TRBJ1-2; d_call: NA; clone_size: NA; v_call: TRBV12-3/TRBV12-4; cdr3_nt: TGTGCCAGCAGAACAACACGAGAACTTTATGGCTACACCTTC; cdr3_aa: CASRTTRELYGYTF
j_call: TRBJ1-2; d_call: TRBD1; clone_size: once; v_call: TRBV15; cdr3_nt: TGTGCCACCAGCAGAGATTACGACAGGGCTGGCTACACCTTC; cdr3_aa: CATSRDYDRAGYTF
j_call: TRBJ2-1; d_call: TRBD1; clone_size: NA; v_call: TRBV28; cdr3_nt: TGTGCCAGCAGTTTACACCCCGGACAGGGGGCGAATGAGCAGTTCTTC; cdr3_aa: CASSLHPGQGANEQFF
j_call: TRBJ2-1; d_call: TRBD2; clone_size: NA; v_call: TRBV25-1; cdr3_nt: TGTGCCAGCAGTCCCCCCGGTAGCGGGAAGTACAATGAGCAGTTCTTC; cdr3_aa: CASSPPGSGKYNEQFF
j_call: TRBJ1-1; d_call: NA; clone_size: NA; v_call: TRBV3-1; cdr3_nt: TGTGCCAGCAGCCAACCCACGGGAGGGGCGGACACTGAAGCTTTCTTT; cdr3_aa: CASSQPTGGADTEAFF
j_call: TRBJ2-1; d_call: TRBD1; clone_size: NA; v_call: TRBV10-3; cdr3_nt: TGTGCCATCAGTACTGACAGGGGGCTCTACAATGAGCAGTTCTTC; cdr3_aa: CAISTDRGLYNEQFF
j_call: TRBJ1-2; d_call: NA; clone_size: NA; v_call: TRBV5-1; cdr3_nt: TGCGCCAGCAGCTTGGGGGGACCGACTGGCTACACCTTC; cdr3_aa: CASSLGGPTGYTF
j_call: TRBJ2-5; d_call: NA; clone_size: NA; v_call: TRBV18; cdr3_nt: TGTGCCACCCAGCAAGGGGAAGAGACCCAGTACTTC; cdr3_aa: CATQQGEETQYF
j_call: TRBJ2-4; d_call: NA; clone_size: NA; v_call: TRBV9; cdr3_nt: TGTGCCAGCAGCGTAGTAGGGGGAGGGCCCTCTAACATTCAGTACTTC; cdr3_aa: CASSVVGGGPSNIQYF
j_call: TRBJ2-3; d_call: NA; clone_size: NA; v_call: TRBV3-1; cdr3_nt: TGTGCCAGCAGCCAATTACTCCCTCGGTCACAAGATACGCAGTATTTT; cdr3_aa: CASSQLLPRSQDTQYF
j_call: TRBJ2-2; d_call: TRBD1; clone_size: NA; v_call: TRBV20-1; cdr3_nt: TGCAGTGCTAGAGATCGAGACAGGGGGGCCGGGGAGCTGTTTTTT; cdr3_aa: CSARDRDRGAGELFF
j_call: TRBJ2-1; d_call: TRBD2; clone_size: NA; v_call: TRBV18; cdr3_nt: TGTGCCAGCTCACAGAGCGGGGCGGGGAATGAGCAGTTCTTC; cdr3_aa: CASSQSGAGNEQFF
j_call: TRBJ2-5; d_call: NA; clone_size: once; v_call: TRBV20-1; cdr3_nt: TGCAGTGCCCCATACGGGGGAGGAGTCCAAGAGACCCAGTACTTC; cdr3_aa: CSAPYGGGVQETQYF
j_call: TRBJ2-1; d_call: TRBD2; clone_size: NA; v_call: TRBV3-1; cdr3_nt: TGTGCCAGCAGCCTCGGGACTAGGGACTACAATGAGCAGTTCTTC; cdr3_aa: CASSLGTRDYNEQFF
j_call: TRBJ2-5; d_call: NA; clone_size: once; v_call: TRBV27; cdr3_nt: TGTGCCAGCAGTCCCCGCAGAAAAGAGACCCAGTACTTC; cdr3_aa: CASSPRRKETQYF
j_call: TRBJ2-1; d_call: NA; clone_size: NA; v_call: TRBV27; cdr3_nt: TGTGCCAGCAGTTTAAGGACAGCAAGCCTTGTTTTC; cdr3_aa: CASSLRTASLVF
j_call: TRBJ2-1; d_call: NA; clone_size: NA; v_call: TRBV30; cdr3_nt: TGTGCCTGGGGAGAGGTAGGAGGCCGGTTCTTC; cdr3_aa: CAWGEVGGRFF
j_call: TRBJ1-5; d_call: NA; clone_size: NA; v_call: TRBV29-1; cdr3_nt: TGCAGCGCCGGACACCTCGATCAGCCCCAGCATTTT; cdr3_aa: CSAGHLDQPQHF
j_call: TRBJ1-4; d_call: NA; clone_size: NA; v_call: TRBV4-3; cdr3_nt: TGCGCCAGCAGCCAAGATGGTACAGAACCGGCTGGGGAACTGTTTTTT; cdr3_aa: CASSQDGTEPAGELFF
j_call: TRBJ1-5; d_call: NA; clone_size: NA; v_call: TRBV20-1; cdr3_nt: TGCAGTGCTGGGCCACGCAGCCCCGGGCCCCAGCATTTT; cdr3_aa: CSAGPRSPGPQHF
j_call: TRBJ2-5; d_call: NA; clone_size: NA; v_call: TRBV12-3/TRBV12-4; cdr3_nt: TGTGCCAGCAGTTTAGAGAGAACGGAGACCCAGTACTTC; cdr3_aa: CASSLERTETQYF
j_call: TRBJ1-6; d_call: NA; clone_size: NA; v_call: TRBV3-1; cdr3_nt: TGTGCCAGCAGCCAGACCAATTCACCCCTCCACTTT; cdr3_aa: CASSQTNSPLHF
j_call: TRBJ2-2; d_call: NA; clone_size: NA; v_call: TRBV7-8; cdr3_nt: TGTGCCAGCAGCTTTTACGACACCGGGGAGCTGTTTTTT; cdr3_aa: CASSFYDTGELFF
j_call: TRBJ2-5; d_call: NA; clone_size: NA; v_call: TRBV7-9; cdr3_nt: TGTGCCAGCAGCCATTGGTCGCGGGAGACCCAGTACTTC; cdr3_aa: CASSHWSRETQYF
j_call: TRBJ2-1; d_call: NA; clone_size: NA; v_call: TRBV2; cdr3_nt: TGTGCCAGCAGTAGGGGGATAGGGGCTTACAATGAGCAGTTCTTC; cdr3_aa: CASSRGIGAYNEQFF
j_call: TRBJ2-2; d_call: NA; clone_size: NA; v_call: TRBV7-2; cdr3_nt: TGTGCCAGCAGCTTAGGCCAGGGCCACACCGGGGAGCTGTTTTTT; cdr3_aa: CASSLGQGHTGELFF
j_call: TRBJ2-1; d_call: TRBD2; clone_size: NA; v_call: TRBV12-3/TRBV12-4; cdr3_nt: TGTGCCAGCAGTTTTCCTAGCGGGGGGGCCGGAAATGAGCAGTTCTTC; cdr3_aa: CASSFPSGGAGNEQFF
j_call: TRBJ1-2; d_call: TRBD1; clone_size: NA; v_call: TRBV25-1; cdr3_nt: TGTGCCAGCAGTGAGCCGGGACAGATCTATGGCTACACCTTC; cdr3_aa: CASSEPGQIYGYTF
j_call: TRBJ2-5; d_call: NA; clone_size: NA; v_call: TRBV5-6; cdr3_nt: TGTGCCAGCAGCACACAATTGAGGGAGACCCAGTACTTC; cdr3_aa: CASSTQLRETQYF
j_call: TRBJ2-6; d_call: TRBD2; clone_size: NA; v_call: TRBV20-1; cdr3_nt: TGCAGTGCTAGAGCCAGTGATGGGAGGGGAGCCTCTGGGGCCAACGTCCTGACTTTC; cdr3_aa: CSARASDGRGASGANVLTF